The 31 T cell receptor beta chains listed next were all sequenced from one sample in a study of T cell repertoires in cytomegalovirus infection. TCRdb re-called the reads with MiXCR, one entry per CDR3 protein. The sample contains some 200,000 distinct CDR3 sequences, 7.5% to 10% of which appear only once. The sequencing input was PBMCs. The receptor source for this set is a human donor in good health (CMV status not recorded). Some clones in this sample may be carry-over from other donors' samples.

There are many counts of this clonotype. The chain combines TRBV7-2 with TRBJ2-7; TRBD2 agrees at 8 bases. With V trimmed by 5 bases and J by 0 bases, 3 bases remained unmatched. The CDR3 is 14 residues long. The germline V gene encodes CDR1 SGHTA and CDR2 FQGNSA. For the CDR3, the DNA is TGTGCCAGCAGCCCGGGACTAGTCTCCTACGAGCAGTACTTC. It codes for CASSPGLVSYEQYF.

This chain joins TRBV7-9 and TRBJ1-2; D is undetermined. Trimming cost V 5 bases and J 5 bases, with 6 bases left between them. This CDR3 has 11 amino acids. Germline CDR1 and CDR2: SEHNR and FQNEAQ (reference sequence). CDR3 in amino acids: CASSPEYGYTF. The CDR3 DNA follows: TGTGCCAGCAGCCCGGAATATGGCTACACCTTC.

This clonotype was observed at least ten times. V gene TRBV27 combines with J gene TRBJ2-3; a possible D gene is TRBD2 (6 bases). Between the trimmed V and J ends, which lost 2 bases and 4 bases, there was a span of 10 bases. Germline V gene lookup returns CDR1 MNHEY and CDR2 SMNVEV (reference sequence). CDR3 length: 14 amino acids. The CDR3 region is CASSLIGGPDTQYF. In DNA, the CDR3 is TGTGCCAGCAGTTTAATCGGGGGTCCAGATACGCAGTATTTT.

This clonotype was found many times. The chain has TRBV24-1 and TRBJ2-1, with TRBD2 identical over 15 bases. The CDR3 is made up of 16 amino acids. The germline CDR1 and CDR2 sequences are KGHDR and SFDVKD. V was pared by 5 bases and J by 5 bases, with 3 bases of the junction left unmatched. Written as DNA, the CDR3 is TGTGCCACCAGTGGGACTAGCGGGGGGGAAAACAATGAGCAGTTCTTC. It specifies CATSGTSGGENNEQFF.

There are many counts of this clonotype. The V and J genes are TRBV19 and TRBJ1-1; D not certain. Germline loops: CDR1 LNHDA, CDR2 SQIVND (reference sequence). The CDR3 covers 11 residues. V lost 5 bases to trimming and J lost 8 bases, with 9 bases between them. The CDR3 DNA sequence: TGTGCCAGTAGTCTAAGCGGGGAAGCTTTCTTT. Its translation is CASSLSGEAFF.

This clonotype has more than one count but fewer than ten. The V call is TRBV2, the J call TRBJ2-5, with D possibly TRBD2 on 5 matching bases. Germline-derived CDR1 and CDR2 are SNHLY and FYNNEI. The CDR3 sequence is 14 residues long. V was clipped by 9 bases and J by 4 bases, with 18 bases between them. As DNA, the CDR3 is TGTGCCAGTGAGCGAACCGGAAGCGGAGAGACCCAGTACTTC. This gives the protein CASERTGSGETQYF.

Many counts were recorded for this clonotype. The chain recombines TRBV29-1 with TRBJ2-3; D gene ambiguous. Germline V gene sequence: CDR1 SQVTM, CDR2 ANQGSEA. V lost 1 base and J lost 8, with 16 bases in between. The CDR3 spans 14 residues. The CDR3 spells CSVEVDDRVGTQYF. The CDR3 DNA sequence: TGCAGCGTTGAAGTTGACGACCGCGTTGGTACGCAGTATTTT.

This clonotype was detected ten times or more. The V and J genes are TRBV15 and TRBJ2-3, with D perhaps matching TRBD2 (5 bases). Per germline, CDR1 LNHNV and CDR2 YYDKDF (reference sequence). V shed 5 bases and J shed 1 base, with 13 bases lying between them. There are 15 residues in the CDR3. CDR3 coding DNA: TGTGCCACCAGCCTTCAGGCTAGCCGCACAGATACGCAGTATTTT. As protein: CATSLQASRTDTQYF. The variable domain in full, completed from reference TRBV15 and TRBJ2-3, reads DAMVIQNPRYQVTQFGKPVTLSCSQTLNHNVMYWYQQKSSQAPKLLFHYYDKDFNNEADTPDNFQSRRPNTSFCFLDIRSPGLGDTAMYLCATSLQASRTDTQYFGPGTRLTVL.

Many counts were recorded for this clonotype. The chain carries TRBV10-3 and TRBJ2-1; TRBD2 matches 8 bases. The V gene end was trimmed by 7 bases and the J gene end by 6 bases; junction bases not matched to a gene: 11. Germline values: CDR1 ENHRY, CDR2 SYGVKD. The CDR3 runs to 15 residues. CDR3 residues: CAITNTRTSTNEQFF. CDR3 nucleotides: TGTGCCATCACCAACACACGGACTAGCACCAATGAGCAGTTCTTC.

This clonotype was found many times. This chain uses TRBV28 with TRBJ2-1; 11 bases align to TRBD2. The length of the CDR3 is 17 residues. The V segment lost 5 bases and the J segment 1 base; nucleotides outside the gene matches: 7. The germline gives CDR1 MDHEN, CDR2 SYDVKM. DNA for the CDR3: TGTGCCAGCAGTACAAGGGGACTAGCGGCTTCCTACAATGAGCAGTTCTTC. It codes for CASSTRGLAASYNEQFF.

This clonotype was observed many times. The CDR3 is CASSWGRRQGYTF. CDR3 DNA sequence: TGTGCCAGCAGTTGGGGCAGGCGGCAAGGCTACACCTTC. J is TRBJ1-2 and V is TRBV11-3, with D tentatively TRBD1 (5 bases). V lost 6 bases, J lost 8 bases, and 16 bases lay in between. Germline V gene data show CDR1 as SGHNT and CDR2 as YENEEA. The CDR3 consists of 13 residues. The variable domain in full, with the rest retrieved from reference TRBV11-3 and TRBJ1-2, is EAGVVQSPRYKIIEKKQPVAFWCNPISGHNTLYWYLQNLGQGPELLIRYENEEAVDDSQLPKDRFSAERLKGVDSTLKIQPAELGDSAVYLCASSWGRRQGYTFGSGTRLTVV.

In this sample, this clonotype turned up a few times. The CDR3 DNA reads as TGTGCCAGCACCCAAAGGGGTGGGGGCTACACCTTC. It specifies CASTQRGGGYTF. J is TRBJ1-2 and V is TRBV28, with a tentative D call TRBD1 (5 bases). Germline V gene sequence: CDR1 MDHEN, CDR2 SYDVKM. Trimming took 7 bases from V and 8 from J, leaving 14 bases between them. The CDR3 has 12 amino acids.

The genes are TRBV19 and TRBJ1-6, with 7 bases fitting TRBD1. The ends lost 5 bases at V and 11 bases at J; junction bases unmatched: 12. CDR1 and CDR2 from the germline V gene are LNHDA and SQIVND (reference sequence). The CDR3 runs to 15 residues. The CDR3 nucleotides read TGTGCCAGTAGTGCGGACAGGTCGGTCTTTGCACCCCTCCACTTT. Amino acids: CASSADRSVFAPLHF.

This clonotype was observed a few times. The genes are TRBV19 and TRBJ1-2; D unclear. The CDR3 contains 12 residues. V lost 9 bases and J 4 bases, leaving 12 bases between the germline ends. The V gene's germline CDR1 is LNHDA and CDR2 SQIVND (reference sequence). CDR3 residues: CASLDRSYGYTF. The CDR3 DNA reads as TGTGCCAGCCTAGATCGCAGCTATGGCTACACCTTC. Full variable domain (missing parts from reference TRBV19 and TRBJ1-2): DGGITQSPKYLFRKEGQNVTLSCEQNLNHDAMYWYRQDPGQGLRLIYYSQIVNDFQKGDIAEGYSVSREKKESFPLTVTSAQKNPTAFYLCASLDRSYGYTFGSGTRLTVV.

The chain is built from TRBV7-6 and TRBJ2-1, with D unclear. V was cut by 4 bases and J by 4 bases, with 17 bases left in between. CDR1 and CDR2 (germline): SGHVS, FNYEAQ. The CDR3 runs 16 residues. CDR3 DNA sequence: TGTGCCAGCAGCTCCCCTAGGGCGGCTCTTTACAATGAGCAGTTCTTC. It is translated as CASSSPRAALYNEQFF.

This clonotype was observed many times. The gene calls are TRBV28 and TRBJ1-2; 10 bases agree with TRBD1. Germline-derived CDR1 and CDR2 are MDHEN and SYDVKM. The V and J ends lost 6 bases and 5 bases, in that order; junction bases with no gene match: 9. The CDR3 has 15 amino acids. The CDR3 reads CASRESDRGRYGYTF. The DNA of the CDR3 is TGTGCCAGCAGGGAATCGGACAGGGGGAGGTATGGCTACACCTTC.

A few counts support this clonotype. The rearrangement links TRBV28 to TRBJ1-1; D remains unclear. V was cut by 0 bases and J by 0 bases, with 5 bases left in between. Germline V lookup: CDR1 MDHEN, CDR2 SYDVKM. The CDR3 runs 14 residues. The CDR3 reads CASSLWPMNTEAFF. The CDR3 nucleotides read TGTGCCAGCAGTTTATGGCCGATGAACACTGAAGCTTTCTTT.

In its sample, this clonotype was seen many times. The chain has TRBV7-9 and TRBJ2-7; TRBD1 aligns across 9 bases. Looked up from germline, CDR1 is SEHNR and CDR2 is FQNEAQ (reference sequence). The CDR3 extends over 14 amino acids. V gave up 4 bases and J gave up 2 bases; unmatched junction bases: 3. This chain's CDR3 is CASSSDRGTYEQYF. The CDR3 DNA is TGTGCCAGCAGCTCGGACAGGGGAACCTACGAGCAGTACTTC. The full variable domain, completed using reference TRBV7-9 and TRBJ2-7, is DTGVSQNPRHKITKRGQNVTFRCDPISEHNRLYWYRQTLGQGPEFLTYFQNEAQLEKSRLLSDRFSAERPKGSFSTLEIQRTEQGDSAMYLCASSSDRGTYEQYFGPGTRLTVT.

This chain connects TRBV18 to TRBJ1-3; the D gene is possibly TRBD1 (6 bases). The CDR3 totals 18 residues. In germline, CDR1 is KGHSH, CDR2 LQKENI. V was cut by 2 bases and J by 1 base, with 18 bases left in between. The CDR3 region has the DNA TGTGCCAGCTCACCAAGAGCGGGACACCCCCCTTCTGGAAACACCATATATTTT. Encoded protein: CASSPRAGHPPSGNTIYF.

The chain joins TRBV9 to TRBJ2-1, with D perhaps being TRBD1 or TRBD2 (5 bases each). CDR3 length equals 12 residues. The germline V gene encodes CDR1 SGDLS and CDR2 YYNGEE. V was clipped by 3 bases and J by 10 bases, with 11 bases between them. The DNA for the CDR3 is TGTGCCAGCAGCGGCGATTGGGGGGAGCAGTTCTTC. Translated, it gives CASSGDWGEQFF. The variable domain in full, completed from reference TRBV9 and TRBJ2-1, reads DSGVTQTPKHLITATGQRVTLRCSPRSGDLSVYWYQQSLDQGLQFLIQYYNGEERAKGNILERFSAQQFPDLHSELNLSSLELGDSALYFCASSGDWGEQFFGPGTRLTVL.

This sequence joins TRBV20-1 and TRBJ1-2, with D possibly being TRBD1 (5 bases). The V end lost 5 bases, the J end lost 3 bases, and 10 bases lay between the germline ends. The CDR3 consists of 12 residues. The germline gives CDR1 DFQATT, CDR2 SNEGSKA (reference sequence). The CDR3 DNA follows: TGCAGTGCTCAGACGGGGGACTATGGCTACACCTTC. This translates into CSAQTGDYGYTF.

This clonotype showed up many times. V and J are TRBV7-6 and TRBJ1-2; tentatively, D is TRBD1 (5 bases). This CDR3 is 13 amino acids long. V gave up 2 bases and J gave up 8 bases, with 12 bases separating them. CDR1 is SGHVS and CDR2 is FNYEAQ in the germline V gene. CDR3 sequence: CASSLSGAKGYTF. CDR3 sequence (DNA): TGTGCCAGCAGCTTAAGTGGGGCGAAGGGCTACACCTTC.

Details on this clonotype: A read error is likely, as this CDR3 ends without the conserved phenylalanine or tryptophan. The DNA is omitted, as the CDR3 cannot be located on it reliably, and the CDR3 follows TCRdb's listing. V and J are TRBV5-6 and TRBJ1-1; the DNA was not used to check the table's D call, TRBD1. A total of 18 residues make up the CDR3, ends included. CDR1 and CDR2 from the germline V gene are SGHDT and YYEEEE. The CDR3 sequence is CASSQGQGLGKLPLRCTV.

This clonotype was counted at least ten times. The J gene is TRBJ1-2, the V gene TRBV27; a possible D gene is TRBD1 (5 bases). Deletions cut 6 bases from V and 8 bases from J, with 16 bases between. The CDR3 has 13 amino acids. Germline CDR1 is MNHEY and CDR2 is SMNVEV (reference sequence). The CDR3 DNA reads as TGTGCCAGCAGCCTGCTCGGGGGGGACGGCTACACCTTC. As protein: CASSLLGGDGYTF.

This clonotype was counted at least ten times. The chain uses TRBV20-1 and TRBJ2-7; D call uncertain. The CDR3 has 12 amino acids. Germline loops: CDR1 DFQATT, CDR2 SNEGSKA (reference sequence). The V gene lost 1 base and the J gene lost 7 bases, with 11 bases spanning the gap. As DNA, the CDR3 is TGCAGTGCTAGAGCCAGGAAAGTAGAGCAGTACTTC. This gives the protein CSARARKVEQYF.

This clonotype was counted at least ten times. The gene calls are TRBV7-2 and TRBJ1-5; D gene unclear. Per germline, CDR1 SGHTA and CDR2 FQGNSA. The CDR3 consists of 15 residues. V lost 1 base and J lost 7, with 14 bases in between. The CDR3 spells CASSLGLGSGQPQHF. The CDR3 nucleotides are TGTGCCAGCAGCTTAGGGTTGGGCTCGGGGCAGCCCCAGCATTTT.

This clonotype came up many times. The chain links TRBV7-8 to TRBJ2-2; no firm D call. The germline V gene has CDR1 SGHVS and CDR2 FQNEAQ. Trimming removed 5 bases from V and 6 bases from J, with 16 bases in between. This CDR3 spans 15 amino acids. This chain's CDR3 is CASSPLRQASGELFF. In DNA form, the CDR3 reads TGTGCCAGCAGCCCATTACGGCAGGCGTCCGGGGAGCTGTTTTTT. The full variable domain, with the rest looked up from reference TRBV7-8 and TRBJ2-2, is GAGVSQSPRYKVAKRGQDVALRCDPISGHVSLFWYQQALGQGPEFLTYFQNEAQLDKSGLPSDRFFAERPEGSVSTLKIQRTQQEDSAVYLCASSPLRQASGELFFGEGSRLTVL.

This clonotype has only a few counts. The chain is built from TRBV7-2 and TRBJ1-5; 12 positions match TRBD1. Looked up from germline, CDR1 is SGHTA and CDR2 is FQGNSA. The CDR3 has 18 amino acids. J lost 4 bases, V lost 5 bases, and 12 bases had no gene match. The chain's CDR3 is CASSGLKGTGGGNQPQHF. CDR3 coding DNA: TGTGCCAGCAGCGGACTGAAAGGGACAGGGGGCGGGAATCAGCCCCAGCATTTT. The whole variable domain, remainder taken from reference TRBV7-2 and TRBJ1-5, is GAGVSQSPSNKVTEKGKDVELRCDPISGHTALYWYRQSLGQGLEFLIYFQGNSAPDKSGLPSDRFSAERTGGSVSTLTIQRTQQEDSAVYLCASSGLKGTGGGNQPQHFGDGTRLSIL.

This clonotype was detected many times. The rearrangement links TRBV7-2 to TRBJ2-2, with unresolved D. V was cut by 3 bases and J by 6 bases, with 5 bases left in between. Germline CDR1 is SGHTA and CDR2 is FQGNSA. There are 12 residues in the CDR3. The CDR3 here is CASSFGAGELFF. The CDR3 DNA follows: TGTGCCAGCAGCTTTGGGGCCGGGGAGCTGTTTTTT.

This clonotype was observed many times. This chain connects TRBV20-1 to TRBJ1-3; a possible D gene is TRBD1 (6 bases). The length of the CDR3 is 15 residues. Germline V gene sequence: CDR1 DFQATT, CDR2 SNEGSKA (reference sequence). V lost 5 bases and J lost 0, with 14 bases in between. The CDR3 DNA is TGCAGTGCTGCTCCCAGAGGGGGCTCTGGAAACACCATATATTTT. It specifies CSAAPRGGSGNTIYF.

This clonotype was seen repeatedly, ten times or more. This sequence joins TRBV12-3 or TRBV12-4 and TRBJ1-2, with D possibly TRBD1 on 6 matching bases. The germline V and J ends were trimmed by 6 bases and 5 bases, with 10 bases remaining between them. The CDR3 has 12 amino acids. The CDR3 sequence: CASSSGVYGYTF. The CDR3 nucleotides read TGTGCCAGCAGCTCAGGGGTTTATGGCTACACCTTC.